This T cell receptor (beta chain) derives from a study of T-cell memory formation after mild COVID-19. Overall study context: Across donors, TCR clusters were largely donor specific.

One entry per CDR3 protein, called by TCRdb with MiXCR from the 5' RACE reads. The repertoire holds 250,000 to 350,000 distinct CDR3 sequences, 15% to 20% seen once, with more than 20% in the top ten. Study-wide findings and caveats: CD4+ contracting clones lay mainly in CM and EM, CD8+ ones in EMRA. Still unconfirmed is whether the second-wave clones peaking on day 37 recognized SARS-CoV-2.

Only a few counts were recorded for this clonotype. Its antigen is unknown. Between the trimmed V and J ends, which lost 7 bases and 0 bases, there was a span of 13 bases. Germline V CDR1 and CDR2: MNHEY, SVGEGT. This CDR3 region has 15 residues. The clonotype comes from a man aged 18 to 29 who had mild COVID-19 (a few samples of this study predate the infection). Cell type and time point are not known. The chain is built from TRBV6-2 or TRBV6-3 and TRBJ1-5; D is ambiguous. Input material: PBMCs or a T cell subset sorted from them (not recorded which). CDR3 sequence (DNA): TGTGCCAGCAATGAATGGGGTAATAGCAATCAGCCCCAGCATTTT. It translates to CASNEWGNSNQPQHF.